The 15 T cell receptor beta chains given below trace back to one sample, sequenced in a study of blood T cells in healthy people across ages. For the second PCR, which ran for roughly 6 to 12 cycles, a sample-barcoded 5' primer and a J-beta primer mix were used. Via MiXCR, TCRdb re-called the 5' RACE reads, giving one row per CDR3 protein. This repertoire shows hundreds of thousands of distinct CDR3 sequences, around 20% found once; its top ten account for approximately 3.7%. Sequencing was performed on blood. The source is a man in his 70s in good health.

The rearrangement joins TRBV9 to TRBJ2-1; maybe TRBD2 (7 bases). CDR1 and CDR2 from the germline V gene are SGDLS and YYNGEE. Trimming took 2 bases from V and 1 from J, leaving 10 bases between them. CDR3 length equals 15 residues. The DNA for the CDR3 is TGTGCCAGCAGCGTTGGGGGGGCGTCCTACAATGAGCAGTTCTTC. It is translated as CASSVGGASYNEQFF.

This clonotype turned up a few times. V usage is TRBV7-9 and J usage is TRBJ2-5; D possibly uses TRBD1 or TRBD2 (5 bases each). Trimming took off 4 bases at V and 5 bases at J, with 20 bases between the two ends. This CDR3 has 16 amino acids. Looked up from germline, CDR1 is SEHNR and CDR2 is FQNEAQ (reference sequence). The DNA for the CDR3 is TGTGCCAGCAGCTCAAACCCCGGGACCAAGTGGGAGACCCAGTACTTC. As protein: CASSSNPGTKWETQYF. The full variable domain, completed using reference TRBV7-9 and TRBJ2-5, is DTGVSQNPRHKITKRGQNVTFRCDPISEHNRLYWYRQTLGQGPEFLTYFQNEAQLEKSRLLSDRFSAERPKGSFSTLEIQRTEQGDSAMYLCASSSNPGTKWETQYFGPGTRLLVL.

This clonotype was seen a handful of times. V is TRBV4-1 and J is TRBJ2-5; D is unclear. The end of the DNA aligns better with TRBJ2-7, so the J call may be wrong. The length of the CDR3 is 17 residues. Per the germline V gene, CDR1 is MGHRA and CDR2 is YSYEKL. CDR3 sequence reads: CASSQGPLRATDYEQYF. The CDR3 DNA reads TGCGCCAGCAGCCAAGGACCTTTGCGTGCGACCGATTACGAGCAGTACTTC.

The table lists this clonotype with a few counts. The chain has TRBV12-3 or TRBV12-4 and TRBJ2-6, with unresolved D. V shed 7 bases and J shed 4 bases, with 11 bases lying between them. There are 14 residues in the CDR3. The CDR3 DNA follows: TGTGCCAGCAAAGGGCTAAACGGGGCCAACGTCCTGACTTTC. It encodes CASKGLNGANVLTF.

The V and J genes are TRBV13 and TRBJ2-7; D is perhaps TRBD1 (6 bases). Looked up from germline, CDR1 is PRHDT and CDR2 is FYEKMQ (reference sequence). The CDR3 length is 15 residues. Deletions cut 0 bases from V and 0 bases from J, with 9 bases between. CDR3 in DNA: TGTGCCAGCAGCTTAGGGCGGACAGTCTCCTACGAGCAGTACTTC. Translated: CASSLGRTVSYEQYF.

This clonotype came up many times. The chain recombines TRBV20-1 with TRBJ2-5, with a tentative D call TRBD2 (6 bases). The DNA end favors TRBJ2-7, so the J call may be wrong. Germline V gives CDR1 DFQATT, CDR2 SNEGSKA (reference sequence). The CDR3 consists of 15 residues. CDR3 amino acids: CSATRGGILSYEQYF. As DNA, the CDR3 is TGCAGTGCCACCCGAGGCGGGATCCTTTCCTACGAGCAGTACTTC.

The chain has TRBV6-2 or TRBV6-3 and TRBJ1-2, with 8 nucleotides matching TRBD1. This CDR3 has 14 amino acids. From germline, CDR1 is MNHEY and CDR2 SVGEGT. V lost 6 bases to trimming and J lost 4 bases; unmatched junction nucleotides: 7. The CDR3: CASSFPGQVYGYTF. The CDR3 DNA follows: TGTGCCAGCAGCTTCCCGGGACAGGTCTATGGCTACACCTTC.

The rearrangement joins TRBV28 to TRBJ2-5, with TRBD2 identical over 9 bases. This CDR3 comprises 15 residues. Germline CDR1 reads MDHEN; CDR2 reads SYDVKM. The J segment lost 5 bases and the V segment lost 1 base, leaving 5 bases of the junction unmatched. CDR3 sequence: CASSLSREGRETQYF. CDR3 nucleotides: TGTGCCAGCAGTTTATCGCGGGAGGGCCGGGAGACCCAGTACTTC.

This chain connects TRBV3-1 to TRBJ2-5; D is perhaps TRBD2 (6 bases). The DNA end is more similar to TRBJ2-1, so the J call may be wrong. The germline V gene has CDR1 LGHDT and CDR2 YNNKEL (reference sequence). CDR3 length: 16 residues. The CDR3 region has the DNA TGTGCCAGCAGCCAACCGACCGGAGGGTCATCGGGTAAGCAGTTCTTC. Amino acid sequence: CASSQPTGGSSGKQFF.

The rearrangement joins TRBV5-5 to TRBJ2-3; 9 nucleotides line up with TRBD2. The CDR3 length is 18 residues. V gave up 0 bases and J gave up 2 bases; unmatched junction bases: 10. Germline-derived CDR1 and CDR2 are SGHKS and YYEKEE (reference sequence). The DNA for the CDR3 is TGTGCCAGCAGCTTGGGCTCCTCGCGGGGGGGAATCACAGATACGCAGTATTTT. It encodes CASSLGSSRGGITDTQYF.

The J gene is TRBJ1-1, the V gene TRBV3-1; 7 nucleotides match TRBD1. J lost 2 bases, V lost 4 bases, and 4 bases had no gene match. Per the germline V gene, CDR1 is LGHDT and CDR2 is YNNKEL (reference sequence). CDR3 length equals 14 residues. The CDR3 is CASSPGTDNTEAFF. The CDR3 bases are TGTGCCAGCAGCCCAGGGACAGACAACACTGAAGCTTTCTTT.

In its sample, this clonotype was seen a few times. The gene calls are TRBV4-2 and TRBJ2-4; D not certain. V dropped 4 bases and J dropped 7 bases, with 14 bases sitting between them. The CDR3 has 14 amino acids. CDR1 LGHNA and CDR2 YNFKEQ come from the germline V gene. Here the CDR3 DNA reads TGTGCCAGCAGCCCCGGGCAGGCAAGTAACATTCAGTACTTC. Translated, it gives CASSPGQASNIQYF.

This clonotype was found a few times. The chain is built from TRBV21-1 and TRBJ1-1; the table gives TRBD1 as D, unverified against the DNA. TRBV21-1 is a pseudogene. CDR3 length: 17 residues. In nucleotides, the CDR3 is TGTGCCAGCAGCAACCTCGGGCAGGAGAATGAGAACACTGAAGCTTTCTTT. Amino acids: CASSNLGQENENTEAFF.

The CDR3 region is CAWAWTVQETQYF. CDR3 coding DNA: TGTGCCTGGGCTTGGACAGTACAAGAGACCCAGTACTTC. The chain uses TRBV30 and TRBJ2-5; TRBD1 might be the D (6 bases). The CDR3 runs 13 residues. V lost 5 bases to trimming and J lost 2 bases, with 12 bases between them. Germline V lookup: CDR1 GTSNPN, CDR2 SVGIG (reference sequence).

This chain links TRBV27 with TRBJ2-3; the match to TRBD2 covers 9 bases. V shed 1 base and J 7 bases; nucleotides not matched to a gene: 3. From germline, CDR1 is MNHEY and CDR2 SMNVEV (reference sequence). The CDR3 extends over 14 amino acids. This chain's CDR3 is CASSLFSGSNTQYF. Here the CDR3 DNA reads TGTGCCAGCAGTTTATTTAGCGGGAGTAATACGCAGTATTTT.